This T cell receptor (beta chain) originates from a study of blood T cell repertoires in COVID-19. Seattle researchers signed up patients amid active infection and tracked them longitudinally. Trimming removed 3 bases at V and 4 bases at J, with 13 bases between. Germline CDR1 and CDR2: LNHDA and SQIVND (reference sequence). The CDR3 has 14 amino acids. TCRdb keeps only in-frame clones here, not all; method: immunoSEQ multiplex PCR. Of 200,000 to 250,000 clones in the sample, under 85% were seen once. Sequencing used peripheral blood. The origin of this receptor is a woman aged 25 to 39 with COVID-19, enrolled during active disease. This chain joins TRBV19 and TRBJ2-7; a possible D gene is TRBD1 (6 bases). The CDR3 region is CASSIVAGAYEQYF. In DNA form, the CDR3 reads TGTGCCAGTAGTATTGTGGCAGGGGCATACGAGCAGTACTTC.